The TCR beta chain described here comes from a study of control samples from healthy donors and cancer patients. The ends were cut back, 9 bases at V and 5 bases at J, with 11 bases in the middle. Germline V gene lookup returns CDR1 MGHDK and CDR2 SYGVNS. The CDR3 runs 12 residues. Profiled with immunoSEQ multiplex PCR; TCRdb holds only in-frame clones, not every one. The sample contains 100,000 to 150,000 clones, 90% of which appear only once. The genes are TRBV25-1 and TRBJ2-1; D may match TRBD1 or TRBD2 (5 bases each). What was sequenced was blood. The receptor was derived from a man aged 18 to 30 in good health. The CDR3 DNA sequence: TGTGCCAGTACGAGAGGGGACAATGAGCAGTTCTTC. This sequence encodes CASTRGDNEQFF. The whole variable domain, filled in from reference TRBV25-1 and TRBJ2-1, reads EADIYQTPRYLVIGTGKKITLECSQTMGHDKMYWYQQDPGMELHLIHYSYGVNSTEKGDLSSESTVSRIRTEHFPLTLESARPSHTSQYLCASTRGDNEQFFGPGTRLTVL.